This T cell receptor beta chain is drawn from a study of cytomegalovirus exposure and HLA in healthy donors. Study context: Within an early data release were 85 million or so unique TCRs drawn from HLA-typed donors. Within the Caucasian-associated ancestry cluster were roughly 82% of the approximately 390 genotyped donors. Overall study results and limits: Later on, a genetic analysis was performed. It linked a missense variant in DCLRE1C with V- and J-gene trimming of TCR beta.

PCR primers comprised 60 Vbeta and 13 Jbeta primers. Assay: immunoSEQ multiplex PCR; the TCRdb copy retains only in-frame clones and omits some. The table has about 200,000 clones, roughly 72% seen once; the top ten hold around 1.9%. This clone was picked up a small number of times. Its cognate antigen is unknown. Input material: PBMCs. This sequence originates from a man aged 30-40 years in good health and CMV-seronegative.

CDR3 region: CATGRGKDTEAFF. The CDR3 DNA is TGTGCCACCGGCAGGGGGAAGGACACTGAAGCTTTCTTT. The V gene is TRBV21-1, the J gene TRBJ1-1; the table's D call TRBD1 went unverified against the DNA. TRBV21-1 is a pseudogene. The CDR3 consists of 13 residues.